A selection of T cell receptor beta chains follows, all from one sample in a study of shared clonotypes between healthy human individuals. Profiling relied on immunoSEQ multiplex PCR, and the TCRdb table lists in-frame clones only, not all of them. The data contain more than 1.2 million clones, approximately 98.5% of them singletons. The sample was naive CD4+ T cells sorted from blood. All receptors come from a man aged 25-40 years in good health. Each CDR3 is given with its conserved first and last residue. Fields, in order: J gene, V gene, D gene, CDR3 protein, CDR3 DNA. A D gene is named only where the DNA matches it firmly.

TRBJ2-1	TRBV28	.	CASRGTGTYNEQFF	TGTGCCAGCAGGGGGACGGGCACCTACAATGAGCAGTTCTTC
TRBJ1-4	TRBV5-1	.	CAKKGGEKLFF	TGCGCCAAAAAGGGGGGCGAAAAACTGTTTTTT
TRBJ2-7	TRBV23-1	TRBD1	CASSRTGDQYEQYF	TGCGCCAGCAGCCGGACAGGGGATCAGTACGAGCAGTACTTC
TRBJ1-2	TRBV5-1	.	CASSLEWGNYGYTF	TGCGCCAGCAGCTTGGAGTGGGGGAACTATGGCTACACCTTC
TRBJ1-1	TRBV10-3	.	CAISVWGRGTEAFF	TGTGCCATCAGTGTTTGGGGGCGCGGAACTGAAGCTTTCTTT
TRBJ2-2	TRBV10-3	TRBD1	CAITGGHTGELFF	TGTGCCATCACAGGGGGCCACACCGGGGAGCTGTTTTTT
TRBJ2-7	TRBV5-5	TRBD2	CASSFIEGLAGVLQYF	TGTGCCAGCAGCTTCATTGAGGGACTAGCGGGAGTCCTACAGTACTTC
TRBJ2-2	TRBV27	.	CASSLLVDGGGELFF	TGTGCCAGCAGTTTATTAGTGGATGGGGGTGGGGAGCTGTTTTTT
TRBJ2-6	TRBV7-9	TRBD1	CASSLTQGASGANVLTF	TGTGCCAGCAGCCTCACACAGGGGGCCTCTGGGGCCAACGTCCTGACTTTC
TRBJ1-1	TRBV5-1	.	CASSLNGLNTEAFF	TGCGCCAGCAGCTTAAACGGCCTGAACACTGAAGCTTTCTTT
TRBJ2-7	TRBV2	TRBD1	CASRRDRRLNYEQYF	TGTGCCAGCAGAAGGGACAGGCGACTGAACTACGAGCAGTACTTC
TRBJ2-1	TRBV5-1	.	CASSLGGAPYNEQFF	TGCGCCAGCAGCTTGGGCGGAGCCCCCTACAATGAGCAGTTCTTC
TRBJ2-5	TRBV9	TRBD1	CASSVDRGAETQYF	TGTGCCAGCAGCGTAGACAGGGGAGCGGAGACCCAGTACTTC
TRBJ1-4	TRBV9	.	CASIAGRGPTNEKLFF	TGTGCCAGCATCGCAGGTCGGGGTCCCACTAATGAAAAACTGTTTTTT